The 28 T cell receptor beta chains below come from one sample, sequenced in a study of radiation and T cells in renal cell carcinoma. Profiling relied on immunoSEQ multiplex PCR, and the TCRdb table lists in-frame clones only, not all of them. The data hold more than 95,000 clones, with roughly 80% observed a single time. This sample's time point: baseline pretreatment blood. The treatment: 15 Gy SBRT to primary tumor, nephrectomy 4 weeks later. The starting material was blood, obtained from a patient whose treatment included radiotherapy and nephrectomy. Receptors originate from an older woman with renal cell carcinoma.

This clone came up once. CDR3 coding DNA: TGTGCCAGCAGCCCTCTTTATCGGGGGACTGGCTACACCTTC. Amino acids: CASSPLYRGTGYTF. This rearrangement joins TRBV6-5 to TRBJ1-2; D is perhaps TRBD1 (5 bases). This CDR3 is 14 amino acids long. Germline lookup yields CDR1 MNHEY and CDR2 SVGAGI. V was cut by 6 bases and J by 7 bases, with 18 bases left in between.

V usage is TRBV25-1 and J usage is TRBJ2-1; 8 bases are a match to TRBD2. Germline loops: CDR1 MGHDK, CDR2 SYGVNS. J was trimmed by 2 bases and V by 10 bases; bases with no gene match: 19. CDR3 length: 18 residues. The CDR3 nucleotides read TGTGCCACCGTGAGTCGGAGCGGGGGCCTCTTCGCCTACAATGAGCAGTTCTTC. Translation: CATVSRSGGLFAYNEQFF.

As regards this clone: Additional DNA sequences in this sample encode the identical CDR3. This sequence joins TRBV6-5 and TRBJ2-5, with a possible D match to TRBD1 (5 bases). The germline CDR1 and CDR2 sequences are MNHEY and SVGAGI. The V gene lost 7 bases and the J gene lost 7 bases, with 13 bases spanning the gap. The CDR3 covers 12 residues. The CDR3: CASITQTGTQYF. The CDR3 DNA follows: TGTGCCAGCATTACCCAAACAGGGACCCAGTACTTC.

V is TRBV2 and J is TRBJ1-1; perhaps TRBD1 as D (5 bases). The germline V gene has CDR1 SNHLY and CDR2 FYNNEI. V was clipped by 1 base and J by 6 bases, with 9 bases between them. There are 13 residues in the CDR3. In DNA form, the CDR3 reads TGTGCCAGCAGTGAAGGGGGGATGGCTGAAGCTTTCTTT. It is translated as CASSEGGMAEAFF. Looking up the rest from reference TRBV2 and TRBJ1-1 gives the full variable domain: EPEVTQTPSHQVTQMGQEVILRCVPISNHLYFYWYRQILGQKVEFLVSFYNNEISEKSEIFDDQFSVERPDGSNFTLKIRSTKLEDSAMYFCASSEGGMAEAFFGQGTRLTVV.

The CDR3 DNA is TGTGCCAGTAGTATTGTGAGTGAAGCTTTCTTT. Protein sequence: CASSIVSEAFF. V gene TRBV19 combines with J gene TRBJ1-1; the D is unclear. The CDR3 sequence is 11 residues long. Germline values: CDR1 LNHDA, CDR2 SQIVND (reference sequence). Deletions cut 3 bases from V and 7 bases from J, with 6 bases between.

The V call is TRBV19, the J call TRBJ1-5; 7 bases line up with TRBD1. The germline V gene encodes CDR1 LNHDA and CDR2 SQIVND (reference sequence). The junction had 5 bases not matched to a gene; V was cut back by 7 bases and J by 2 bases. The CDR3 totals 14 residues. In nucleotides, the CDR3 is TGTGCCAGTAAGACAGGGAACCGCAATCAGCCCCAGCATTTT. Its protein product is CASKTGNRNQPQHF.

The chain couples TRBV9 to TRBJ1-4, with D uncertain. Trimming stripped 3 bases from V and 8 bases from J, with 14 bases between. Germline lookup yields CDR1 SGDLS and CDR2 YYNGEE. The CDR3 contains 14 residues. CDR3 bases: TGTGCCAGCAGCGACCGGGCCACCGGCGAAAAACTGTTTTTT. Protein product: CASSDRATGEKLFF.

This clone was seen only a few times. V gene TRBV29-1 combines with J gene TRBJ1-1, with 7 bases that match TRBD1. V lost 4 bases, J lost 4 bases, and 9 bases stayed unmatched. CDR3 length: 14 residues. Germline values: CDR1 SQVTM, CDR2 ANQGSEA. CDR3 residues: CSVGWAGGSTEAFF. Written as DNA, the CDR3 is TGCAGCGTTGGCTGGGCAGGGGGTAGCACTGAAGCTTTCTTT.

This chain uses TRBV28 with TRBJ2-2, with TRBD1 matching 7 bases. V dropped 3 bases and J dropped 7; count of bases not matched to a gene: 11. Looked up from germline, CDR1 is MDHEN and CDR2 is SYDVKM. This CDR3 is 16 amino acids long. CDR3 coding DNA: TGTGCCAGCAGTTTGATGGGACAGACGGTCGGCGGGGAGCTGTTTTTT. This sequence encodes CASSLMGQTVGGELFF.

The chain combines TRBV19 with TRBJ1-5; possibly TRBD1 for D (5 bases). Per germline, CDR1 LNHDA and CDR2 SQIVND (reference sequence). This CDR3 spans 14 amino acids. Deletions cut 3 bases from V and 0 bases from J, with 6 bases between. CDR3 residues: CASSMRGSNQPQHF. CDR3 coding DNA: TGTGCCAGTAGTATGAGGGGTAGCAATCAGCCCCAGCATTTT.

The chain joins TRBV6-6 to TRBJ2-5; D is possibly TRBD1 or TRBD2 (5 bases each). This CDR3 has 13 residues. Germline CDR1 is MNHNY and CDR2 is SVGAGI (reference sequence). The V end was cut by 10 bases, the J end by 5 bases, with 17 bases between. CDR3 amino acids: CATQRGVGETQYF. CDR3 nucleotides: TGTGCCACACAGCGAGGGGTTGGGGAGACCCAGTACTTC.

This chain connects TRBV7-2 to TRBJ2-7; D is possibly TRBD1 or TRBD2 (5 bases each). Per the germline V gene, CDR1 is SGHTA and CDR2 is FQGNSA. The CDR3 length is 14 residues. The germline V and J ends were trimmed by 3 bases and 5 bases, with 14 bases remaining between them. This chain's CDR3 is CASSFSGTRDEQYF. The DNA for the CDR3 is TGTGCCAGCAGCTTCTCCGGGACCCGGGACGAGCAGTACTTC.

The CDR3 loop is CASGTPYEQFF. CDR3 in DNA: TGCGCCAGCGGGACTCCTTATGAGCAGTTCTTC. This sequence joins TRBV10-1 and TRBJ2-1, with a tentative D call TRBD2 (6 bases). The V end was cut by 8 bases, the J end by 8 bases, with 10 bases between. CDR1 and CDR2 from the germline V gene are WNHNN and SYGVQD (reference sequence). The CDR3 totals 11 residues.

This chain uses TRBV5-8 with TRBJ1-5; D is possibly TRBD1 (5 bases). Looked up from germline, CDR1 is SGHTS and CDR2 is YDEGEE. The length of the CDR3 is 14 residues. V lost 5 bases and J 3 bases, leaving 12 bases between the germline ends. CDR3 DNA sequence: TGTGCCAGCAGAACAGGAAGACCCAATCAGCCCCAGCATTTT. Its translation: CASRTGRPNQPQHF.

This chain uses TRBV20-1 with TRBJ1-2; no definite D call. The V and J ends lost 3 bases and 6 bases respectively, with 5 bases between them. This CDR3 contains 10 residues. CDR1 and CDR2 from the germline V gene are DFQATT and SNEGSKA (reference sequence). The CDR3 spells CSASFNGYTF. The CDR3 nucleotides are TGCAGTGCTAGCTTTAATGGCTACACCTTC.

The chain couples TRBV5-1 to TRBJ1-3; D is unclear. CDR3 size: 17 residues. Germline V gene lookup returns CDR1 SGHRS and CDR2 YFSETQ. Deletions cut 0 bases from V and 0 bases from J, with 13 bases between. The CDR3 protein is CASSLASEGISGNTIYF. The CDR3 bases are TGCGCCAGCAGCTTGGCTTCTGAGGGTATCTCTGGAAACACCATATATTTT.

The V gene is TRBV23-1, the J gene TRBJ1-1; TRBD1 is a possible D gene (5 bases). TRBV23-1 is recorded as an ORF, its role being uncertain. V was pared by 3 bases and J by 6 bases, with 8 bases between. The CDR3 sequence is 12 residues long. The DNA for the CDR3 is TGCGCCAGCAGTCAGGGGCCTTCTGAAGCTTTCTTT. This codes for CASSQGPSEAFF.

The V call is TRBV5-4, the J call TRBJ1-2; a weak D match, TRBD1 (5 bases). This CDR3 spans 13 amino acids. The germline CDR1 and CDR2 sequences are SGHNT and YYREEE (reference sequence). V dropped 0 bases and J dropped 3 bases, with 6 bases sitting between them. The CDR3 DNA follows: TGTGCCAGCAGCTTGGGCAGGGACTATGGCTACACCTTC. It translates to CASSLGRDYGYTF.

The chain has TRBV27 and TRBJ2-7; 7 nucleotides agree with TRBD1. V dropped 5 bases and J dropped 2; count of bases not matched to a gene: 15. The CDR3 has 17 amino acids. Germline CDR1 MNHEY, CDR2 SMNVEV (reference sequence). This CDR3 is CASSTRWLRDRTYEQYF. The CDR3 DNA follows: TGTGCCAGCAGTACCCGCTGGTTACGGGACAGAACCTACGAGCAGTACTTC.

The V call is TRBV2, the J call TRBJ1-2; D is undetermined. From germline, CDR1 is SNHLY and CDR2 FYNNEI. Trimming took 6 bases from V and 8 from J, leaving 13 bases between them. The length of the CDR3 is 12 residues. In DNA, the CDR3 is TGTGCCAGCAGATTTGAGGCAGGCGGCTACACCTTC. It translates to CASRFEAGGYTF.

The chain links TRBV5-4 to TRBJ2-7, with D perhaps TRBD1 or TRBD2 (5 bases each). V lost 0 bases, J lost 5 bases, and 9 bases lay in between. The CDR3 is 13 amino acids. The germline CDR1 and CDR2 sequences are SGHNT and YYREEE (reference sequence). The CDR3 region is CASSLAGSNEQYF. DNA of the CDR3: TGTGCCAGCAGCTTGGCAGGGAGTAACGAGCAGTACTTC.

This clone appeared a single time. The V call is TRBV28, the J call TRBJ2-7; weak D call: TRBD1 (6 bases). This CDR3 is built from 14 residues. Trimming took off 4 bases at V and 3 bases at J, with 13 bases between the two ends. Germline lookup yields CDR1 MDHEN and CDR2 SYDVKM. In DNA form, the CDR3 reads TGTGCCAGCAGTTATACAGGGACCAACTACGAGCAGTACTTC. This encodes CASSYTGTNYEQYF. Combining the CDR3 with reference TRBV28 and TRBJ2-7 gives the whole variable domain DVKVTQSSRYLVKRTGEKVFLECVQDMDHENMFWYRQDPGLGLRLIYFSYDVKMKEKGDIPEGYSVSREKKERFSLILESASTNQTSMYLCASSYTGTNYEQYFGPGTRLTVT.

The CDR3 is CASSKGRGTPSCSTNEKLFF. The CDR3 bases are TGTGCCAGCAGCAAAGGGAGGGGGACACCGAGTTGTTCAACTAATGAAAAACTGTTTTTT. The rearrangement joins TRBV21-1 to TRBJ1-4. TRBV21-1 is a pseudogene segment. CDR3 size: 20 residues.

This chain joins TRBV25-1 and TRBJ1-6; tentative D call: TRBD1 (5 bases). CDR1 and CDR2 (germline): MGHDK, SYGVNS. CDR3 length: 13 amino acids. Trimming left V 7 bases short and J 5 bases short, with 9 bases between. DNA of the CDR3: TGTGCCAGCAAACAGGCAAATAATTCACCCCTCCACTTT. Protein: CASKQANNSPLHF.

The gene calls are TRBV27 and TRBJ2-5, with 11 bases fitting TRBD1. The CDR3 contains 16 residues. V lost 5 bases to trimming and J lost 5 bases; unmatched junction nucleotides: 10. Germline V gene lookup returns CDR1 MNHEY and CDR2 SMNVEV (reference sequence). CDR3 residues: CASSPGQGGSGETQYF. The DNA of the CDR3 is TGTGCCAGCAGTCCGGGACAGGGGGGGTCCGGGGAGACCCAGTACTTC.

The V call is TRBV15, the J call TRBJ1-1; no clear D gene. Germline V gene sequence: CDR1 LNHNV, CDR2 YYDKDF (reference sequence). The CDR3 runs to 12 residues. V dropped 4 bases and J dropped 2 bases, with 5 bases sitting between them. The CDR3 loop reads CATSIGNTEAFF. In DNA, the CDR3 is TGTGCCACCAGCATTGGAAACACTGAAGCTTTCTTT.

The rearrangement joins TRBV7-3 to TRBJ1-1, with a tentative D call TRBD1 (6 bases). CDR1 and CDR2 from the germline V gene are SGHTA and FQGTGA. The CDR3 has 16 amino acids. With 4 bases removed from V and 0 bases from J, the gap between germline ends came to 15 bases. The CDR3 spells CASSSVGGLLNTEAFF. In nucleotides, the CDR3 is TGTGCCAGCAGCTCAGTCGGGGGGCTGCTGAACACTGAAGCTTTCTTT.

This clone was seen only a few times. The J gene is TRBJ1-6, the V gene TRBV9; D unresolved. Germline V CDR1 and CDR2: SGDLS, YYNGEE. The CDR3 sequence is 13 residues long. V lost 3 bases and J lost 10, with 11 bases in between. The chain's CDR3 is CASSALSESPLHF. DNA for the CDR3: TGTGCCAGCAGCGCTTTATCAGAGTCACCCCTCCACTTT.